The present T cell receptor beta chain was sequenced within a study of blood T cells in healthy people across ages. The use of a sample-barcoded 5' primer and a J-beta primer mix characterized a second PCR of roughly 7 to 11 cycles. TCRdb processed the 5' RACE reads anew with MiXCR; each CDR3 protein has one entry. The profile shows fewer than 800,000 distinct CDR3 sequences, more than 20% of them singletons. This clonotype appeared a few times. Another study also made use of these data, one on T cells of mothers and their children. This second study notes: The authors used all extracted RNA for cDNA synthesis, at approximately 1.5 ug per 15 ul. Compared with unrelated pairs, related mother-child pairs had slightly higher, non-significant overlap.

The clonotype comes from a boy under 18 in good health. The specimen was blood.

CDR3 amino acids: CSVDSLAGGADTQYF. The DNA for the CDR3 is TGCAGCGTTGATTCGCTAGCGGGGGGGGCAGATACGCAGTATTTT. The V gene is TRBV29-1, the J gene TRBJ2-3; 12 bases map to TRBD2. Germline V CDR1 and CDR2: SQVTM, ANQGSEA. This CDR3 comprises 15 residues. The junction had 5 bases not matched to a gene; V was cut back by 3 bases and J by 4 bases.